Shown below are 7 T cell receptor beta chains from a single sample sequenced in a study of Ad26.COV2.S vaccination and SARS-CoV-2 variants. Data came from immunoSEQ multiplex PCR; TCRdb stores just in-frame clones and leaves some out. The table has around 450,000 clones, 90% seen once. The treatment: over 15 received Ad26.COV2.S at low or high dose, single or two shots; a few received placebo; per-sample allocation not given. Specimen acquisition occurred on day 63 following the initial vaccine or placebo injection. Sequenced material: peripheral blood, taken in a trial of Ad26.COV2.S vaccine versus placebo. The origin of the receptors is a person between 18 and 60 years old who received the Ad26.COV2.S COVID-19 vaccine or a placebo.

The V call is TRBV29-1, the J call TRBJ2-7; possible D gene TRBD1, 6 bases. The V gene's germline CDR1 is SQVTM and CDR2 ANQGSEA. Trimming removed 6 bases from V and 0 bases from J, with 18 bases in between. CDR3 length: 15 residues. Here the CDR3 reads CSVSLGTFLSYEQYF. As DNA, the CDR3 is TGCAGCGTCTCCCTCGGGACATTCCTCTCCTACGAGCAGTACTTC.

The rearrangement joins TRBV29-1 to TRBJ1-2; D may be TRBD1 (5 bases). Trimming stripped 5 bases from V and 12 bases from J, with 13 bases between. The length of the CDR3 is 10 residues. Germline V CDR1 and CDR2: SQVTM, ANQGSEA. The CDR3 DNA reads as TGCAGCGTTTGGGGCCCCGAAAACACCTTC. This sequence encodes CSVWGPENTF.

This rearrangement joins TRBV7-9 to TRBJ1-6; no definite D call. The length of the CDR3 is 12 residues. Trimming left V 1 base short and J 9 bases short, with 4 bases between. Germline CDR1 reads SEHNR; CDR2 reads FQNEAQ (reference sequence). Here the CDR3 DNA reads TGTGCCAGCAGCTTAGAGGTTTCACCCCTCCACTTT. Its protein is CASSLEVSPLHF. Full variable domain (rest looked up from reference TRBV7-9 and TRBJ1-6): DTGVSQNPRHKITKRGQNVTFRCDPISEHNRLYWYRQTLGQGPEFLTYFQNEAQLEKSRLLSDRFSAERPKGSFSTLEIQRTEQGDSAMYLCASSLEVSPLHFGNGTRLTVT.

This sequence joins TRBV6-5 and TRBJ2-2; D is possibly TRBD2 (5 bases). Between the trimmed V and J ends, which lost 4 bases and 0 bases, there was a span of 12 bases. The CDR3 has 16 amino acids. Looked up from germline, CDR1 is MNHEY and CDR2 is SVGAGI. The CDR3 nucleotides read TGTGCCAGCAGTTTATTGACTACTCCGAACACCGGGGAGCTGTTTTTT. Protein sequence: CASSLLTTPNTGELFF.

The chain uses TRBV25-1 and TRBJ1-4; TRBD1 agrees at 9 bases. CDR3 size: 15 residues. Germline V CDR1 and CDR2: MGHDK, SYGVNS. V shed 6 bases and J 5 bases; nucleotides not matched to a gene: 7. CDR3 coding DNA: TGTGCCAGCAGCCCCACAGGGGGCGTAAATGAAAAACTGTTTTTT. Protein: CASSPTGGVNEKLFF.

This clone was recorded a few times. The V and J genes are TRBV2 and TRBJ2-7; 8 bases match TRBD1. This CDR3 region has 15 residues. The V and J ends lost 3 bases and 7 bases, in that order; junction bases with no gene match: 11. Germline loops: CDR1 SNHLY, CDR2 FYNNEI. The CDR3 DNA reads as TGTGCCAGCAGTGAGCGGTGGACAGGGAGATGGGAGCAGTACTTC. Its translation: CASSERWTGRWEQYF.

The sample holds a few counts of this clone. The rearrangement uses TRBV7-2 and TRBJ1-5, with TRBD1 identical over 8 bases. Losses at the gene ends were 1 base for V and 7 bases for J; bases not matched to a gene: 0. The germline CDR1 and CDR2 sequences are SGHTA and FQGNSA. The CDR3 totals 13 residues. CDR3 DNA sequence: TGTGCCAGCAGCTTAGGGGACAGGCAGCCCCAGCATTTT. It is translated as CASSLGDRQPQHF.